Detailed here is one T cell receptor beta chain. Antigen specificity is unknown. Trimming stripped 8 bases from V and 1 base from J, with 17 bases between. The germline V gene encodes CDR1 LNHDA and CDR2 SQIVND (reference sequence). CDR3 length: 15 amino acids. Each CDR3 protein is one row after TCRdb ran MiXCR on the reads. This table has roughly 45,000 distinct CDR3 sequences, approximately 22% appearing once. This entry is derived from a study of T cell repertoires in cytomegalovirus infection. Across the whole study: CMV infection and matching HLA type were both indicated by public TCR beta signatures. Study observations and caveats: Clonotypes of TCR beta that were HLA-C-restricted and CMV-specific dominated the ex vivo response.

This receptor was obtained from a human donor in good health (CMV status not recorded). Some clones in this sample may be carry-over from other donors' samples. The chain joins TRBV19 to TRBJ1-1, with TRBD1 as a possible D gene (5 bases). Sequenced input: PBMCs, sequenced either directly or after in vitro stimulation (not recorded which). The CDR3 is CASRRWGGANTEAFF. In nucleotides, the CDR3 is TGTGCCAGTCGAAGGTGGGGTGGGGCGAACACTGAAGCTTTCTTT.